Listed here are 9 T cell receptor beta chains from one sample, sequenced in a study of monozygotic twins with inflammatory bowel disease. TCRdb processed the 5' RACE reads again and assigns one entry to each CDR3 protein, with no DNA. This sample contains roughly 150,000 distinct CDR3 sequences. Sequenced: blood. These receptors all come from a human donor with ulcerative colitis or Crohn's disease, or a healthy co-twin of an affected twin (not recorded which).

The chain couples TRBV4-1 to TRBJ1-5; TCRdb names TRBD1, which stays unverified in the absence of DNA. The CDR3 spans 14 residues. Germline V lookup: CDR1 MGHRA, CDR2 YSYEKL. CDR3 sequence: CASSQMTGEQPQHF.

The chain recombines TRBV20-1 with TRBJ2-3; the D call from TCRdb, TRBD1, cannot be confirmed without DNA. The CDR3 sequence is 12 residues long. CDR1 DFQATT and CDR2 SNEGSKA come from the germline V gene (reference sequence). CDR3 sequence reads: CSGVGGGPSQYF.

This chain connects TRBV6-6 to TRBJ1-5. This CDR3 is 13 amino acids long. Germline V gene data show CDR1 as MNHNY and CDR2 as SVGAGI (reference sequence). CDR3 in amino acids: CASKVGWDQPQHF.

CDR3 sequence reads: CASSRQGVSNQPQHF. The chain recombines TRBV12-3 or TRBV12-4 with TRBJ1-5; lacking DNA, the TRBD1 call made by TCRdb goes unchecked. This CDR3 region has 15 residues.

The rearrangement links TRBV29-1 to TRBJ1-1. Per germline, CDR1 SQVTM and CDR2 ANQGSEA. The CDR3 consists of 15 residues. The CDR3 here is CSVVGPGRGNTEAFF.

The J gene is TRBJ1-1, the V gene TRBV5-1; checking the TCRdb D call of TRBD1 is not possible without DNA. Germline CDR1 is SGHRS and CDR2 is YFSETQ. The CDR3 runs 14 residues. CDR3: CASSFRGRSTEAFF.

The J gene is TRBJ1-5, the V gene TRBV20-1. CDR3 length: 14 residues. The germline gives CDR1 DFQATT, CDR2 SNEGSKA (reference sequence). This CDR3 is CSARRGHSNQPQHF.

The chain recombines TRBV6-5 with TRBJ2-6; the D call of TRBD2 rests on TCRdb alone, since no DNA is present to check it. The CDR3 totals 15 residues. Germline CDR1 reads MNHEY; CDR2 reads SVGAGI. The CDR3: CASSWGPGLTNVLTF.

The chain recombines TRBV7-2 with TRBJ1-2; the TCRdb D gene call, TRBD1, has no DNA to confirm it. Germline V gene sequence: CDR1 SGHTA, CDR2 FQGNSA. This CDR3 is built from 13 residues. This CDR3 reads CASSLGGVYGYTF.